This is a list of T cell receptor beta chains from one sample in a study of T cells in Graves' hyperthyroidism and ophthalmopathy. MiXCR, run by TCRdb on the multiplex PCR reads, gives a single entry per CDR3 protein. The table lists 480,000 or so distinct CDR3 sequences, approximately 15% of them singletons. The sequenced sample consisted of blood. The receptors were gathered from a woman under 30 with Graves' hyperthyroidism. The CDR3 runs from the conserved cysteine through the conserved F or W. The D gene is left open where the match is weak. Not all rows give a size; the values are once, few, many and, for expanded clones, a class.

d_call | j_call | clone_size | v_call | cdr3_aa | cdr3_nt
- | TRBJ2-1 | once | TRBV13 | CASSSETQSDNEQFF | TGTGCCAGCAGCTCAGAGACGCAGAGTGACAATGAGCAGTTCTTC
TRBD1 | TRBJ1-1 | many | TRBV20-1 | CSARGTGTGFMTEAFF | TGCAGTGCTAGAGGTACCGGGACAGGGTTCATGACTGAAGCTTTCTTT
- | TRBJ1-5 | few | TRBV20-1 | CSARDRSGPDTRPFNQPQHF | TGCAGTGCTAGAGATCGGTCAGGGCCGGATACTAGGCCGTTCAATCAGCCCCAGCATTTT
- | TRBJ2-6 | many | TRBV6-1 | CASSSLNGGDGANVLTF | TGTGCCAGCAGCTCCCTCAACGGGGGCGACGGGGCCAACGTCCTGACTTTC
TRBD2 | TRBJ2-3 | many | TRBV27 | CASSFQPSGMMHTQYF | TGTGCCAGCAGTTTCCAACCTAGCGGGATGATGCATACGCAGTATTTT
- | TRBJ2-7 | many | TRBV9 | CASSVGGRTSYEQYF | TGTGCCAGCAGCGTAGGGGGCAGGACCTCCTACGAGCAGTACTTC
- | TRBJ1-2 | many | TRBV12-3/TRBV12-4 | CASTPGVNYGYTF | TGTGCCAGCACCCCAGGGGTAAACTATGGCTACACCTTC
TRBD1 | TRBJ2-3 | - | TRBV4-1 | CASSLLGGTGATDTQYF | TGCGCCAGCAGCCTCCTAGGGGGGACAGGGGCCACAGATACGCAGTATTTT
- | TRBJ2-6 | many | TRBV29-1 | CSVEPVPSGANVLTF | TGCAGCGTTGAACCCGTCCCATCTGGGGCCAACGTCCTGACTTTC
- | TRBJ2-1 | many | TRBV2 | CASSSRLSDYIPQQFF | TGTGCCAGCAGTAGCCGACTGAGCGACTACATCCCCCAGCAGTTCTTC
TRBD2 | TRBJ2-1 | few | TRBV7-2 | CASSSGLAGMGDEQFF | TGTGCCAGCAGCTCGGGACTAGCGGGAATGGGAGATGAGCAGTTCTTC
TRBD2 | TRBJ2-5 | few | TRBV20-1 | CSAAGAGGLETQYF | TGCAGTGCCGCGGGAGCGGGAGGTTTAGAGACCCAGTACTTC
- | TRBJ1-2 | many | TRBV30 | CAWSVRGTQGGYTF | TGTGCCTGGAGTGTTCGCGGGACTCAGGGGGGCTACACCTTC
TRBD2 | TRBJ2-1 | many | TRBV20-1 | CSASRAGTPLNEQFF | TGCAGTGCTAGCCGAGCGGGGACCCCCCTCAATGAGCAGTTCTTC
- | TRBJ1-6 | many | TRBV19 | CASSIEGASGSPLHF | TGTGCCAGTAGTATAGAGGGGGCGTCGGGCTCACCCCTCCACTTT
TRBD2 | TRBJ2-1 | many | TRBV30 | CAWSVSGLAGTQFF | TGTGCCTGGAGTGTAAGTGGACTAGCGGGAACCCAGTTCTTC
TRBD2 | TRBJ2-2 | - | TRBV7-9 | CASSRSGTTTGELFF | TGTGCCAGCAGTCGCTCCGGGACTACCACCGGGGAGCTGTTTTTT
- | TRBJ2-3 | few | TRBV9 | CASSVGSGRTDTQYF | TGTGCCAGCAGCGTAGGCAGCGGCCGCACAGATACGCAGTATTTT
TRBD1 | TRBJ1-1 | many | TRBV7-6 | CASSLVAGGDTEAFF | TGTGCCAGCAGCTTAGTAGCAGGGGGCGACACTGAAGCTTTCTTT
- | TRBJ2-3 | - | TRBV7-3 | CASSSSGTHTDTQYF | TGTGCCAGCAGCTCTTCTGGTACCCACACAGATACGCAGTATTTT
- | TRBJ2-7 | - | TRBV12-3/TRBV12-4 | CASSLGLDSEQYF | TGTGCCAGCAGTTTAGGACTAGACTCCGAGCAGTACTTC
TRBD1 | TRBJ1-1 | many | TRBV28 | CASSFGVTDRVYAGSEAFF | TGTGCCAGCAGTTTCGGAGTCACGGACAGGGTTTATGCGGGATCCGAAGCTTTCTTT
- | TRBJ1-5 | few | TRBV6-5 | CASSLQGENQPQHF | TGTGCCAGCAGTTTACAGGGTGAGAATCAGCCCCAGCATTTT
- | TRBJ2-2 | many | TRBV12-3/TRBV12-4 | CASSTLIGTGELFF | TGTGCCAGCAGTACCCTCATTGGCACCGGGGAGCTGTTTTTT
- | TRBJ2-7 | many | TRBV11-1 | CASSWEEDYEQYF | TGTGCCAGCAGCTGGGAAGAAGACTACGAGCAGTACTTC